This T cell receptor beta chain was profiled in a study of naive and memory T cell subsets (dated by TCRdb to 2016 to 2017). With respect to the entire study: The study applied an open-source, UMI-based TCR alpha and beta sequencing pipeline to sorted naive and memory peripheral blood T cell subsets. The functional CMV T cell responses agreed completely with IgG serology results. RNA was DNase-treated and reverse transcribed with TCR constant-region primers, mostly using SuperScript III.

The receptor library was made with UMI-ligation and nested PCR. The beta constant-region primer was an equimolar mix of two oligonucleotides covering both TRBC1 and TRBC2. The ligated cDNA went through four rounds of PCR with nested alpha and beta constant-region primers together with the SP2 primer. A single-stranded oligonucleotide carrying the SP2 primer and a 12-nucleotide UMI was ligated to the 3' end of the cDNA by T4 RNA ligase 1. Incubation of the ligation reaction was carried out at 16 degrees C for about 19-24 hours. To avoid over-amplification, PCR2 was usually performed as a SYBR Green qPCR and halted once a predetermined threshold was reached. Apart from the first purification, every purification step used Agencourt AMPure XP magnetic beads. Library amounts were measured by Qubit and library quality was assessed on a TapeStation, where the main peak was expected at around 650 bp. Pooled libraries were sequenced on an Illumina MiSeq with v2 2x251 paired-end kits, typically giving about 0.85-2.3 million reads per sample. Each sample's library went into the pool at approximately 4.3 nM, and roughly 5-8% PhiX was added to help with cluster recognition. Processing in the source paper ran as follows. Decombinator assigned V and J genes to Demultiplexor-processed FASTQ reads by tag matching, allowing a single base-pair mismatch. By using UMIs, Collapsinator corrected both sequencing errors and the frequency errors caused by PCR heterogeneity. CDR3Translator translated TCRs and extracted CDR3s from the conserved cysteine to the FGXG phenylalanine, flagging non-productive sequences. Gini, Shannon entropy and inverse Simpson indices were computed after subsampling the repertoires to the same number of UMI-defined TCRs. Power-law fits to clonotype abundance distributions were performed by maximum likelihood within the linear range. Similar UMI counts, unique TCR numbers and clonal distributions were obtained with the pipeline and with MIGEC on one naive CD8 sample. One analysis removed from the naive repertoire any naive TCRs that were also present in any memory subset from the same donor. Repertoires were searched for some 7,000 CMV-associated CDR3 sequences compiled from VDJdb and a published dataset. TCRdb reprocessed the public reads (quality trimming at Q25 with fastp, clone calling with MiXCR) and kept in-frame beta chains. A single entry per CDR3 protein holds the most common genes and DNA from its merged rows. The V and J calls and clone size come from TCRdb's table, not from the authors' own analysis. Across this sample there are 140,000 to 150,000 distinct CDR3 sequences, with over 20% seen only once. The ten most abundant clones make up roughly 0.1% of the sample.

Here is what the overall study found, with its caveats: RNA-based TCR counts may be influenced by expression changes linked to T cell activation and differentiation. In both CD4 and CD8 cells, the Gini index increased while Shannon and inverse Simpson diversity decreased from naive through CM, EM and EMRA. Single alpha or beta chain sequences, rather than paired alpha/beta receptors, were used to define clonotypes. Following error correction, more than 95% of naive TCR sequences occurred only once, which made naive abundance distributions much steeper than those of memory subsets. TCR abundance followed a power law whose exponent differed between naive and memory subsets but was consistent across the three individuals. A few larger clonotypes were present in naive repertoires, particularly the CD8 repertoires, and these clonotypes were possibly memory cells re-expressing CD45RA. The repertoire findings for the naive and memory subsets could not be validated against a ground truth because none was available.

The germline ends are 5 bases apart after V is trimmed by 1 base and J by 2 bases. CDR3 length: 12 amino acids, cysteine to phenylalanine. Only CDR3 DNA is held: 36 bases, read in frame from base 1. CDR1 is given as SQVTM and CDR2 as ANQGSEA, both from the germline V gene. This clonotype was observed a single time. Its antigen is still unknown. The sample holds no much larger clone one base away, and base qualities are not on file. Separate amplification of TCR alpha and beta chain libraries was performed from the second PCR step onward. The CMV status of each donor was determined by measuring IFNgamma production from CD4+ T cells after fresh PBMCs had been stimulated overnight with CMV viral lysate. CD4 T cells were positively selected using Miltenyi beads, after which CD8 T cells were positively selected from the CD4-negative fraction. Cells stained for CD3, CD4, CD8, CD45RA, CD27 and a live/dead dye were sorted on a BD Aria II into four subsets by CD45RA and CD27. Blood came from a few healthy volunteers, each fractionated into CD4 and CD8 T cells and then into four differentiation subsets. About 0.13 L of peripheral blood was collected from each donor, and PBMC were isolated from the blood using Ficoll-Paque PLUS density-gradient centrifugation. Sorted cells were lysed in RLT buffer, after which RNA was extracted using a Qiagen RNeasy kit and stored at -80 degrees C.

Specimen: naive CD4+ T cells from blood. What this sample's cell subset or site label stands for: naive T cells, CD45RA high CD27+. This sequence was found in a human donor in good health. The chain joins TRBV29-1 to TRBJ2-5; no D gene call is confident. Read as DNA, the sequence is TGCAGCGTTGAAGGGGATCAAGAGACCCAGTACTTC. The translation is CSVEGDQETQYF.